This T cell receptor beta chain was obtained from a study of Tregs in tolerant kidney transplant recipients. Measured with immunoSEQ multiplex PCR; TCRdb has only the in-frame clones, and not every one. The table has about 94,000 clones, 93% seen once. Regarding the study as a whole: Tregs expanded with activated donor B cells seemed most donor-specific.

Comments on this clone: Its specificity is not known.

CDR1 and CDR2 (germline): SGHTA, FQGNSA. The J segment lost 4 bases and the V segment lost 5 bases, leaving 3 bases of the junction unmatched. The CDR3 covers 14 residues. The chain joins TRBV7-2 to TRBJ2-1; 9 nucleotides align to TRBD1. The receptor's source is a human donor who received a combined kidney and bone marrow transplant. The sequencing here drew on CD4+ T cells from blood, taken before the transplant. The CDR3 reads CASSLGQGYNEQFF. CDR3 coding DNA: TGTGCCAGCAGCCTGGGACAGGGTTACAATGAGCAGTTCTTC.